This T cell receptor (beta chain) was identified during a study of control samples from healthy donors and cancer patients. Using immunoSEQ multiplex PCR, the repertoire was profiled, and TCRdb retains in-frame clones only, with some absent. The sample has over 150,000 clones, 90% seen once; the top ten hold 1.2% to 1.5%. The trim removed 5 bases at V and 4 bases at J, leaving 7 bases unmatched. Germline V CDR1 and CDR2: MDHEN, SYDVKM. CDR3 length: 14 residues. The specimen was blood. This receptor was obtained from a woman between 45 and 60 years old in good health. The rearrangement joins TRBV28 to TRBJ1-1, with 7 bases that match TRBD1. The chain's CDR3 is CASSTRQGATEAFF. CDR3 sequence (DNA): TGTGCCAGCAGTACAAGACAGGGAGCCACTGAAGCTTTCTTT. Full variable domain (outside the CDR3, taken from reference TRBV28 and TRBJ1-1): DVKVTQSSRYLVKRTGEKVFLECVQDMDHENMFWYRQDPGLGLRLIYFSYDVKMKEKGDIPEGYSVSREKKERFSLILESASTNQTSMYLCASSTRQGATEAFFGQGTRLTVV.